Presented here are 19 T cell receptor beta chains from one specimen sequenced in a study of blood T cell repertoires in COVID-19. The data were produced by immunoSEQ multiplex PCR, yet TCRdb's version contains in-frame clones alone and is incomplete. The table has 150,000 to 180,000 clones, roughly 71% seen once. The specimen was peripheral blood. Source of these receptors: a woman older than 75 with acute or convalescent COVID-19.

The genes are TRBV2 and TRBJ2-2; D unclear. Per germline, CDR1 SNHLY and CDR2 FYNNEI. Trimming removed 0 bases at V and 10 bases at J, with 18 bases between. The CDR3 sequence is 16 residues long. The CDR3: CASSEALRSPREELFF. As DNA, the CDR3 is TGTGCCAGCAGTGAAGCGCTTCGTAGTCCACGAGAGGAGCTGTTTTTT. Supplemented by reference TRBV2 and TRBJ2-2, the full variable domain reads EPEVTQTPSHQVTQMGQEVILRCVPISNHLYFYWYRQILGQKVEFLVSFYNNEISEKSEIFDDQFSVERPDGSNFTLKIRSTKLEDSAMYFCASSEALRSPREELFFGEGSRLTVL.

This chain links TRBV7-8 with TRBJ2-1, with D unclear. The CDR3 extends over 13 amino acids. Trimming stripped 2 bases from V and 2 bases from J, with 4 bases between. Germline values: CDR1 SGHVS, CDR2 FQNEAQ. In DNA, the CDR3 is TGTGCCAGCAGCTTACCTGCCTACAATGAGCAGTTCTTC. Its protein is CASSLPAYNEQFF.

DNA of the CDR3: TGTGCCAGCAGCGCCGGGACAGGGAGCACAGATACGCAGTATTTT. It yields the protein CASSAGTGSTDTQYF. V gene TRBV2 combines with J gene TRBJ2-3, with TRBD1 matching 9 bases. The CDR3 covers 15 residues. Per germline, CDR1 SNHLY and CDR2 FYNNEI. Trimming took 6 bases from V and 0 from J; bases not matched to a gene: 4.

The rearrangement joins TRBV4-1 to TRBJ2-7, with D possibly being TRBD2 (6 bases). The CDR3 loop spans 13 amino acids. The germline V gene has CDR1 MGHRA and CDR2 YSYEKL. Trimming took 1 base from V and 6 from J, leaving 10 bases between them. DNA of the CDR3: TGCGCCAGCAGCCAAGGGGGAGGTCTCGAGCAGTACTTC. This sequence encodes CASSQGGGLEQYF.

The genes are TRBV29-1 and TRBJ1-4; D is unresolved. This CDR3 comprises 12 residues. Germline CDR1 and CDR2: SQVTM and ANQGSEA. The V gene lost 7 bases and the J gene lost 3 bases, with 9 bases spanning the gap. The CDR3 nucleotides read TGCAGCGCAAAGCAATCTAATGAAAAACTGTTTTTT. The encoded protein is CSAKQSNEKLFF.

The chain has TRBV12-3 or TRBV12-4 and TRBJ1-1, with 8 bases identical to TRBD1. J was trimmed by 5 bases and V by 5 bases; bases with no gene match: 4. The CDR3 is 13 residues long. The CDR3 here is CASSQGQGTEAFF. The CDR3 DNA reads TGTGCCAGCAGTCAAGGACAGGGAACTGAAGCTTTCTTT.

The CDR3 region has the DNA TGCGCCAGCAGCCAAGATCAATACAGCGGGGGGGGTCCGCTGTTTTTT. Translated, it gives CASSQDQYSGGGPLFF. This rearrangement joins TRBV4-3 to TRBJ2-2; TRBD2 aligns across 10 bases. Germline-derived CDR1 and CDR2 are LGHNA and YSLEER. CDR3 size: 16 residues. The V segment lost 0 bases and the J segment 13 bases; nucleotides outside the gene matches: 11.

CDR3 residues: CASSLDRNDSPLHF. The DNA of the CDR3 is TGTGCCAGCAGCTTGGACAGAAACGATTCACCCCTCCACTTT. The rearrangement links TRBV5-6 to TRBJ1-6, with D hard to call. Germline CDR1 reads SGHDT; CDR2 reads YYEEEE. The CDR3 runs to 14 residues. V dropped 0 bases and J dropped 8 bases, with 9 bases sitting between them.

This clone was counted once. This chain's CDR3 is CASSINPGLGTEAFF. DNA of the CDR3: TGTGCCAGTAGTATTAACCCGGGGTTGGGTACTGAAGCTTTCTTT. The chain links TRBV19 to TRBJ1-1, with D unclear. Trimming cost V 3 bases and J 5 bases, with 16 bases left between them. Germline V CDR1 and CDR2: LNHDA, SQIVND (reference sequence). The CDR3 is 15 amino acids.

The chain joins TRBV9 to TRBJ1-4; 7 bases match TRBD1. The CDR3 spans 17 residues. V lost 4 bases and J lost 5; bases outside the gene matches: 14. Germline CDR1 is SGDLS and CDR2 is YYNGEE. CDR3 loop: CASSPRGPGQKNEKLFF. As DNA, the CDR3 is TGTGCCAGCAGCCCCCGGGGACCGGGACAGAAGAATGAAAAACTGTTTTTT.

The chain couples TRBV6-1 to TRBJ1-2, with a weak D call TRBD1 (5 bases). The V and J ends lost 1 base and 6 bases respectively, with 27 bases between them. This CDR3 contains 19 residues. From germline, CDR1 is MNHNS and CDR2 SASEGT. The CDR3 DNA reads TGTGCCAGCAGTGAAGTGTTACGGACAAGTTCTCCCCTTGGGGATGGCTACACCTTC. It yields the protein CASSEVLRTSSPLGDGYTF.

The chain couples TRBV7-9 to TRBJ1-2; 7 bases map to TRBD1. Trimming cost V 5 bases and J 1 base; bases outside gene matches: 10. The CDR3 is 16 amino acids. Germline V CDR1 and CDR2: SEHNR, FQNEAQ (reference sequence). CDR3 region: CASSPRQGTDNYGYTF. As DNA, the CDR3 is TGTGCCAGCAGCCCAAGACAGGGCACAGATAACTATGGCTACACCTTC.

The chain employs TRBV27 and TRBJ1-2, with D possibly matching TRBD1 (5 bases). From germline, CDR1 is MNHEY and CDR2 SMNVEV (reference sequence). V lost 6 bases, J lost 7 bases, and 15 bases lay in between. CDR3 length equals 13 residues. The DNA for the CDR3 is TGTGCCAGCAGACCTCGGGGGGTTGGTGGCTACACCTTC. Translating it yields CASRPRGVGGYTF.

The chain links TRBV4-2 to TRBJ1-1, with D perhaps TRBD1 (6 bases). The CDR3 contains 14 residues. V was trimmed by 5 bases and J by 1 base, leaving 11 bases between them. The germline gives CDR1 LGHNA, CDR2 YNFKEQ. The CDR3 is CASSNRVKNTEAFF. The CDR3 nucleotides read TGTGCCAGCAGCAACAGGGTAAAGAACACTGAAGCTTTCTTT.

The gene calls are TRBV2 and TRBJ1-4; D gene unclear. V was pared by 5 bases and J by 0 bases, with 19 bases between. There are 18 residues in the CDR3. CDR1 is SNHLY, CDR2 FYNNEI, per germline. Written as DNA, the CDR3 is TGTGCCAGCAGTTGGGGAGCTCCAGAATACACAACTAATGAAAAACTGTTTTTT. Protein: CASSWGAPEYTTNEKLFF.

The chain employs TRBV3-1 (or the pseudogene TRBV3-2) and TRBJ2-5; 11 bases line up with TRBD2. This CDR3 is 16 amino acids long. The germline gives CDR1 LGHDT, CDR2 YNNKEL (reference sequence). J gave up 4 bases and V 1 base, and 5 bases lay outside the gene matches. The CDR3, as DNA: TGTGCCAGCAGCCAAGGCCGACTAGCGGGAAGAGAGACCCAGTACTTC. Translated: CASSQGRLAGRETQYF.

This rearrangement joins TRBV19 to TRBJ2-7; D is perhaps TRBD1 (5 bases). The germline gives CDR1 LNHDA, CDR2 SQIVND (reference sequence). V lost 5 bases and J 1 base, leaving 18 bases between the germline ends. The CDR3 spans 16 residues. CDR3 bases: TGTGCCAGTAGTTCTCGGACAACAGGTCGGTCCTACGAGCAGTACTTC. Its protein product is CASSSRTTGRSYEQYF.

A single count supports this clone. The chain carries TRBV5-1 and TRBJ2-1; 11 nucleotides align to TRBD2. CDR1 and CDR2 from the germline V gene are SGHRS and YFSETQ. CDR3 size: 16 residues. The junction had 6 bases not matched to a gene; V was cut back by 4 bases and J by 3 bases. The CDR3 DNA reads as TGCGCCAGCAGCCCCCTTAGCGGGGGGGGCTACAATGAGCAGTTCTTC. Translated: CASSPLSGGGYNEQFF.

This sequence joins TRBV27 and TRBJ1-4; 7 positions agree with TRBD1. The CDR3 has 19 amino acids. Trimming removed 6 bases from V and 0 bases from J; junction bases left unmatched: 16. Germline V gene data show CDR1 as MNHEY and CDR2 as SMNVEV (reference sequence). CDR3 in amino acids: CASSRRPWDSSATNEKLFF. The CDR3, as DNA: TGTGCCAGCAGCCGAAGGCCCTGGGACAGCTCCGCAACTAATGAAAAACTGTTTTTT.